Here is one T cell receptor beta chain with its context. The sample is drawn from a study of T cell responses to AZD1222 COVID-19 vaccine. Here immunoSEQ multiplex PCR was the method, and the copy in TCRdb shows in-frame clones only, minus some. The data hold around 160,000 clones, with approximately 88% observed a single time. The germline CDR1 and CDR2 sequences are MNHEY and SVGAGI. The V segment lost 5 bases and the J segment 2 bases; nucleotides outside the gene matches: 3. The CDR3 extends over 14 amino acids. This TCR came from an adult in good health. The V gene is TRBV6-5, the J gene TRBJ1-2; TRBD1 matches at 9 bases. This sample comprised peripheral blood, obtained on day 0 of AZD1222 vaccination. CDR3 residues: CASSTTGGNYGYTF. As DNA, the CDR3 is TGTGCCAGCAGTACCACAGGGGGCAACTATGGCTACACCTTC.